The source of this T cell receptor beta chain is a study of long-term antiretroviral therapy in people with HIV. Across the whole study: Collection dates of the earliest samples fall about a decade before the 2015 immediate-ART recommendation.

This was the immunoSEQ v3.0 assay at survey level. Sequencing was intended to reach about 35,000-50,000 T-cell genomes per sample. TCRdb's copy holds only in-frame clones and misses some; the assay was immunoSEQ multiplex PCR. The sample includes under 35,000 clones, approximately 90% seen only once; the top ten take over 10%. As concerns this clone: The antigen remains unidentified.

Germline CDR1 is SGHRS and CDR2 is YFSETQ. Trimming left V 0 bases short and J 4 bases short, with 10 bases between. This CDR3 comprises 15 residues. Study results and limitations: Older ART regimens may have been in use when blood was drawn between the mid-2000s and the late 2010s. Dominant in the repertoire at all time points were clones expanded before ART.

This clonotype was sampled from a man between 18 and 29 years old with HIV. The gene calls are TRBV5-1 and TRBJ2-2; possible D gene TRBD1, 5 bases. This specimen consisted of unsorted PBMCs, obtained 1.1 years after starting antiretroviral therapy. In DNA form, the CDR3 reads TGCGCCAGCAGCTTGGGACAGCCCTTCACCGGGGAGCTGTTTTTT. Amino acids: CASSLGQPFTGELFF.